This T cell receptor beta chain originates from a study of Ad26.COV2.S vaccination and SARS-CoV-2 variants. As for the study in general: Of the COV1001 trial arms, the Ad26.COV2.S arm included the donor.

General study findings and limits: Analyses of TCR breadth and depth may have underestimated total T cell responses.

Treatment noted: some 20 received Ad26.COV2.S at low or high dose, single or two shots; about 5 received placebo; per-sample allocation not given. Samples were taken on day 63 after the first vaccine or placebo injection. An adult donor aged 18-55 years was enrolled in Boston. Vaccine was an Ad26 vector expressing Wuhan-strain SARS-CoV-2 spike. This table comes from immunoSEQ multiplex PCR, and its TCRdb copy is limited to in-frame clones, with some not included. The sample has about 320,000 clones; approximately 87% are singletons. Turning to this clone: Its antigen is still unknown.

Sequencing used peripheral blood, obtained in a trial of Ad26.COV2.S vaccine versus placebo. This TCR derives from a person aged 18 to 59 who received the Ad26.COV2.S COVID-19 vaccine or a placebo.

The DNA for the CDR3 is TGCAGCGTTGAGGGGGACAGGGGAAGGTCCACTGAAGCTTTCTTT. Protein: CSVEGDRGRSTEAFF. The rearrangement joins TRBV29-1 to TRBJ1-1; 10 bases are shared with TRBD1. The CDR3 is 15 residues long. The J segment lost 4 bases and the V segment lost 3 bases, leaving 8 bases of the junction unmatched. Germline V gene data show CDR1 as SQVTM and CDR2 as ANQGSEA. Filled out from reference TRBV29-1 and TRBJ1-1, the complete variable domain reads SAVISQKPSRDICQRGTSLTIQCQVDSQVTMMFWYRQQPGQSLTLIATANQGSEATYESGFVIDKFPISRPNLTFSTLTVSNMSPEDSSIYLCSVEGDRGRSTEAFFGQGTRLTVV.